The rows below give T cell receptor beta chains drawn from one sample of a study of shared clonotypes between healthy human individuals. Method: immunoSEQ multiplex PCR; TCRdb's copy keeps in-frame clones and lacks some. This sample has 1.5 million to 2.5 million clones, with about 95% found just once. What was sequenced was naive CD8+ T cells sorted from blood. The receptor set was obtained from a young man in good health. Both conserved end residues are part of each CDR3. D genes are given only for firm matches. Expanded clones get a size class; other rows say once, few or many, or leave the size out.

clone size,V gene,J gene,D gene,CDR3 protein,CDR3 DNA
-,TRBV27,TRBJ2-1,TRBD1,CASSNPPDRGSDEQFF,TGTGCCAGCAGTAACCCGCCGGACAGGGGGAGCGATGAGCAGTTCTTC
-,TRBV28,TRBJ2-1,-,CASSRFGSYNEQFF,TGTGCCAGCAGCCGGTTCGGGTCCTACAATGAGCAGTTCTTC
once,TRBV19,TRBJ1-5,TRBD1,CASSTWTGGGNQPQHF,TGTGCCAGTAGTACCTGGACAGGGGGAGGCAATCAGCCCCAGCATTTT
-,TRBV27,TRBJ2-3,-,CASSLWGGAPIVDTQYF,TGTGCCAGCAGTTTATGGGGCGGGGCCCCGATTGTAGATACGCAGTATTTT
-,TRBV7-2,TRBJ2-1,TRBD2,CASSSRAGGSSYNEQFF,TGTGCCAGCAGCAGCCGAGCGGGGGGCAGCTCCTACAATGAGCAGTTCTTC
-,TRBV6-5,TRBJ1-6,-,CASSYFLSNSPLHF,TGTGCCAGCAGTTATTTCCTCAGTAATTCACCCCTCCACTTT
-,TRBV4-3,TRBJ1-2,-,CASSQISGSAYGYTF,TGCGCCAGCAGCCAAATCAGCGGATCTGCCTATGGCTACACCTTC
-,TRBV27,TRBJ2-2,TRBD1,CASSLPTGPNTGELFF,TGTGCCAGCAGTTTGCCGACAGGGCCGAACACCGGGGAGCTGTTTTTT
-,TRBV6-5,TRBJ2-7,-,CASSYVGGSYEQYF,TGTGCCAGCAGTTACGTGGGGGGCTCCTACGAGCAGTACTTC
-,TRBV30,TRBJ1-2,TRBD1,CAWSARTGRFAYGYTF,TGTGCCTGGAGTGCCCGGACAGGGAGGTTTGCCTATGGCTACACCTTC
-,TRBV19,TRBJ1-1,-,CASSPPTYGVTEAFF,TGTGCCAGTAGTCCTCCGACATATGGGGTCACTGAAGCTTTCTTT
-,TRBV6-6,TRBJ2-7,-,CASSPGGHYEQYF,TGTGCCAGCTCCCCCGGGGGGCACTACGAGCAGTACTTC
-,TRBV10-3,TRBJ1-1,TRBD1,CAISEENRGEAFF,TGTGCCATCAGTGAGGAAAACAGGGGGGAAGCTTTCTTT
-,TRBV27,TRBJ1-6,-,CASSLGGLAGSPLHF,TGTGCCAGCAGTTTGGGCGGACTGGCGGGTTCACCCCTCCACTTT
once,TRBV5-5,TRBJ2-5,-,CASSLILGLETQYF,TGTGCCAGCAGCTTGATCCTGGGGTTAGAGACCCAGTACTTC
-,TRBV27,TRBJ2-5,-,CASSLVGAGETQYF,TGTGCCAGCAGTTTAGTAGGGGCCGGAGAGACCCAGTACTTC
-,TRBV7-8,TRBJ2-5,-,CASSLAGWGQETQYF,TGTGCCAGCAGCTTAGCCGGGTGGGGTCAAGAGACCCAGTACTTC
-,TRBV29-1,TRBJ2-7,-,CSVETAETYEQYF,TGCAGCGTTGAAACAGCAGAAACCTACGAGCAGTACTTC
-,TRBV6-1,TRBJ1-5,-,CASSDWGNLGQPQHF,TGTGCCAGCAGTGATTGGGGAAATCTAGGTCAGCCCCAGCATTTT
-,TRBV4-1,TRBJ2-7,-,CASSQLLGNYEQYF,TGCGCCAGCAGCCAACTACTGGGGAACTACGAGCAGTACTTC
-,TRBV29-1,TRBJ2-7,-,CSVQGGNEQYF,TGCAGCGTTCAGGGGGGAAACGAGCAGTACTTC
-,TRBV7-9,TRBJ2-1,-,CASSRSGERPYNEQFF,TGTGCCAGCAGCCGATCGGGGGAGCGACCCTACAATGAGCAGTTCTTC
-,TRBV7-9,TRBJ2-7,-,CASSLGGRQGTYEQYF,TGTGCCAGCAGCTTAGGAGGTCGGCAGGGAACTTACGAGCAGTACTTC
-,TRBV11-2,TRBJ1-2,TRBD1,CASSLGQGSNYGYTF,TGTGCCAGCAGCCTGGGACAGGGATCGAACTATGGCTACACCTTC
-,TRBV27,TRBJ1-5,-,CASSVRDILRGHSQPQHF,TGTGCCAGCAGTGTCCGGGACATATTAAGGGGTCATAGTCAGCCCCAGCATTTT
-,TRBV10-3,TRBJ2-5,-,CAISGLSGVQETQYF,TGTGCCATCAGTGGGCTTAGCGGAGTCCAAGAGACCCAGTACTTC
once,TRBV27,TRBJ2-1,TRBD1,CASSRQGYNEQFF,TGTGCCAGCAGTAGACAGGGATACAATGAGCAGTTCTTC